These 4 T cell receptor beta chains came from one sample sequenced in a study of identical twins (dated by TCRdb to 2016 to 2018). Library preparation was by 5' RACE. This sample was sequenced with an Illumina HiSeq 2000. Using fastp trimming at Q25 and MiXCR clonotype assembly, TCRdb reanalyzed the public sequencing data and kept in-frame beta chains. Merged by CDR3 protein, the rows form single entries marked with the most common genes and DNA. This sample gives hundreds of thousands of distinct CDR3 sequences in total; over 8.5% of them show up just once. Together, the top ten hold roughly 0.9% of the sample. The sample was also reused in another study, on yellow fever vaccine responses in identical twins.

Specimen: PBMCs. The source is a young woman in good health.

The V call is TRBV7-9, the J call TRBJ2-7; D is uncertain. This CDR3 spans 15 amino acids. Germline values: CDR1 SEHNR, CDR2 FQNEAQ (reference sequence). V lost 10 bases, J lost 2 bases, and 21 bases lay in between. The CDR3 region is CAMGPGILGPYEQYF. CDR3 bases: TGTGCCATGGGCCCCGGCATCCTAGGTCCCTACGAGCAGTACTTC.

This clonotype has ten or more counts. The V and J genes are TRBV12-3 or TRBV12-4 and TRBJ1-2; tentatively, D is TRBD1 (5 bases). Trimming removed 7 bases at V and 0 bases at J, with 18 bases between. The CDR3 runs 16 residues. CDR3 sequence: CASIDHGALANYGYTF. The CDR3 coding sequence is TGTGCCAGCATAGATCATGGGGCCTTAGCTAACTATGGCTACACCTTC.

This CDR3 is CASSLAEQGSGYEQYF. CDR3 DNA sequence: TGCGCCAGCAGCTTGGCCGAACAGGGATCAGGGTACGAGCAGTACTTC. The chain uses TRBV5-1 and TRBJ2-7; TRBD1 is a possible D gene (6 bases). Per the germline V gene, CDR1 is SGHRS and CDR2 is YFSETQ. The CDR3 covers 16 residues. Trimming removed 0 bases at V and 4 bases at J, with 17 bases between.

The sample holds many counts of this clonotype. The chain is built from TRBV9 and TRBJ2-7, with a weak D call TRBD1 (5 bases). V lost 3 bases to trimming and J lost 3 bases, with 16 bases between them. This CDR3 is built from 15 residues. Germline-derived CDR1 and CDR2 are SGDLS and YYNGEE. CDR3: CASSAQPGSDYEQYF. As DNA, the CDR3 is TGTGCCAGCAGCGCTCAACCAGGGTCGGACTACGAGCAGTACTTC.